This T cell receptor beta chain is drawn from a study of cytomegalovirus exposure and HLA in healthy donors (dated by TCRdb to the late 2010s). Turning to the overall study: An earlier analysis of 587 of the donors reported approximately 300 Gb of sequence data and around 120 million unique TCR beta sequences obtained from around 180 million T cells. Roughly five DR-DQ haplotypes were treated as single units for association and clustering because of strong linkage in the cohort. A later analysis re-examined previously published TCR beta repertoires from 610 or so donors and added high-resolution HLA genotyping to investigate patterns of TCR occurrence. Of the approximately 400 genotyped donors, 75% to 85% were placed in the genetic ancestry cluster associated with self-reported Caucasian donors. The aim of the study was to test whether cataloging public T cell receptors could identify signatures of past pathogen exposure. Class I and class II HLA loci were covered by the typing at four-digit resolution. Across approximately 400 genotyped donors of the cohort, an average of approximately 240,000 unique TCR beta nucleotide sequences per donor were sequenced, and roughly 20% of those sequences were non-productive. Besides the first cohort of some 670 subjects, a separate validation cohort made up of 90 to 150 different subjects was used. An earlier analysis of around 580 of the donors used high-throughput TCR beta sequencing to judge whether each TCR beta V gene segment behaved as functional or pseudogenic. Donor age, sex, ethnicity and CMV serostatus were compiled alongside the repertoire data. Every repertoire in the discovery cohort had been generated on one and the same sequencing platform. In the later analysis, no new phenotypic data were used to find candidate immune exposures; instead, reliance was placed on TCR beta sequences and their occurrence across donors. An early release that covered some 630 HLA-typed donors contained about 300 gigabases of sequencing data and 70 million to 100 million unique TCR sequences. The number of donors typed differed by locus, with about 629-630 for A, B, C, DRB1 and DQB1, 522 for DQA1, over 600 for DPA1, and some 450 for DPB1. The study combined high-throughput TCR immunosequencing, statistical association of individual TCRs with disease status, and machine learning to predict cytomegalovirus infection status. In a later genetic analysis, genome-wide SNP genotypes for about 55% of the roughly 700 donors were used, and that subset was treated as a discovery cohort. Using immunosequencing, the study profiled T cell repertoires from 500 to 800 subjects and related those repertoires to cytomegalovirus serostatus. Here is what the overall study found, with its caveats: According to a later genetic analysis, donors in an Asian-associated ancestry cluster had fewer N-insertions in productive TCRs than the roughly 670-donor mean. In a later analysis, HLA-associated TCR beta chains were found to be more clonally expanded and to have lower generation probabilities than equally common non-associated chains. A further reported finding was that TCR beta sequences accurately predicted the HLA-A and HLA-B alleles for most subjects in the first cohort. Most CMV-associated TCR beta chains appeared to be HLA-restricted in a later analysis, and the HLA associations seemed to be driven largely by CMV exposure. The classifier was reported to diagnose cytomegalovirus status with high specificity and sensitivity in both the original cohort and the validation cohort. When HLA alleles, especially DR and DQ, strongly co-occurred, attributing TCR associations to individual alleles was difficult. Only TCR beta chains were sequenced in this cohort, and the absence of alpha or paired-chain data limited detectable features. Most TCR sequences were observed very rarely across donors, whereas some public TCRs were present in many individuals. Linkage disequilibrium might explain the correlated functional status among segregating V segments, but an unknown experimental factor could not be excluded. Because counts were too low, roughly 17 rarely observed V segments, including chromosome 9 orphons, were left out of the earlier analysis of 587 of the donors. A later genetic analysis associated a missense DCLRE1C variant with V-gene and J-gene trimming of TCR beta chains, and an independent cohort replicated the association. A group of highly shared sequence variants was considered likely to be a technical artifact of the sequencing pipeline. The 87-base-pair reads could not distinguish some IMGT-functional V segments, including TRBV6-2 and TRBV6-3, so those segments were excluded. In vitro tests confirmed that a few of the cytomegalovirus-associated TCR beta chains recognize cytomegalovirus antigens. HLA typing was unavailable for some donors at each locus, so association tests used only the typed subset. A later analysis reported that several top co-occurrence clusters appeared linked to parvovirus B19, influenza, CMV and Epstein-Barr virus. Specific HLA alleles were associated with 16,951 TCR beta sequences at a false discovery rate of 0.05 in a later analysis. In an earlier analysis of about 540 of the donors, most TCR beta V segments were observed in productive rearrangements about 90% or about 30% of the time, broadly matching IMGT annotations. CMV serostatus was the only immune exposure information available for the cohort. Sequencing depth was assumed to be roughly uniform across donors in the presence/absence analyses, though that assumption may not hold. A later analysis found that TCR association rates varied across HLA loci, with DRB1 alleles showing the most associated TCRs and HLA-C alleles the fewest. The study gave a list of about 170 TCR beta chains associated with cytomegalovirus. The authors suggested that the approach could potentially be generalized to other disease states and immunological phenotypes.

As concerns this clone: Its antigen remains undetermined. Base qualities are missing; no much larger clone stands one base away.

CDR1 and CDR2, per the germline V gene, are MNHEY and SVGAGI. From the cysteine up to the phenylalanine, the CDR3 has a length of 15 residues. Of the read, only the CDR3 DNA is kept; its 45 bases are in frame from base 1. The germline V end is reduced by 6 bases and the J end by 8 bases; junction bases left unmatched: 9. The cohort was made up of 500 to 800 healthy bone marrow donors. At the time of sampling, all cohort members were nominally healthy, though unrecorded immune exposures were likely present. The donor tested CMV seropositive, placing the donor among the 289 seropositive members of the cohort. A peripheral blood sample was collected from each donor, and TCR beta sequencing was performed on peripheral blood mononuclear cells. The Qiagen DNeasy Blood Extraction Kit was used to extract genomic DNA from the blood cell samples. Library preparation employed the immunoSEQ multiplex PCR assay. For the multiplex PCR, a mixture combining 60 forward primers for TCR Vbeta segments and 13 reverse primers for TCR Jbeta segments was used. The CDR3 region of rearranged TCR beta genes was amplified from genomic DNA by a multiplex PCR assay. On the Illumina HiSeq System, the amplified TCR beta libraries were sequenced as 87-base-pair reads. As for the original processing: In a later analysis, some 80 million unique TCR beta chains were counted across the 690 or so repertoires, and about 9.9 million of these chains were shared by at least two donors. To remove PCR and sequencing errors, raw reads were error-corrected and collapsed into unique sequences using a nearest-neighbor algorithm that merged closely related sequences. V, D and J gene segments were assigned by aligning CDR3 sequences to IMGT reference sequences. For a sequence to be retained, at least a six-nucleotide match to both a V gene segment and a J gene segment was required. A rearrangement counted as productive if the CDR3 had no stop codons and remained in frame with V and J, and every other rearrangement counted as non-productive. CDR3 was defined according to IMGT convention as the region running from the second conserved V-encoded cysteine to the conserved J-encoded phenylalanine. In an earlier analysis of 500 to 650 of the donors, sequences lacking an unambiguous match to a single V gene segment were excluded. In an earlier analysis of approximately 560 of the donors, a V segment was called functional when productive rearrangements were above 56.7%, and segregating when the standard deviation between donors exceeded 5%. A statistical classification framework was built for diagnosing cytomegalovirus status from the catalog of TCR beta chain sequences. V and J gene assignment, in a later analysis, came from comparing TCR nucleotide sequences with IMGT/GENE-DB human TR gene sequences. A later analysis assigned CDR3 sequences and most-parsimonious VDJ recombination scenarios with the TCRdist pipeline. In a later analysis, each TCR beta chain was defined by its CDR3 amino acid sequence together with its V-gene family, and reads without a unique V-gene family were excluded. In a later analysis, several hundred highly shared, low-generation-probability nucleotide sequences were removed to address suspected cross-contamination and a sequencing artifact. A later analysis calculated a clonal expansion index for each public chain from normalized within-repertoire ranks of inferred template counts. In a later analysis, generation probabilities were computed using a VDJ recombination model fitted to out-of-frame rearrangements, and the results were checked against IGoR. In a later analysis, TCR-TCR, TCR-HLA and TCR-CMV co-occurrence was scored with hypergeometric tests, and a repertoire-size bias correction was applied to TCR pairs. To estimate false discovery rates, a later analysis permuted the HLA or CMV assignments 20 times. In a later analysis, co-occurring TCRs were grouped using DBSCAN, with TCRdist sequence similarity added in when clustering inside HLA-allele-positive subsets. For co-occurrence clustering, repertoires with fewer than 30,000 or more than 120,000 public chains were excluded, along with about five repertoires with anomalous nucleotide sharing. TCRdb stores this immuneACCESS table with in-frame sequences only. Part of the clones is absent; in the studies checked, under half of the shortfall reflects unresolved V genes, and no reason is known for the rest. V and J calls and clone size are given by that table; D and trimming were obtained from the DNA. The sample table contains some 200,000 clones; only one count was recorded for roughly an eighth of them. The ten top clones hold more than 7% of the sample.

The specimen sequenced was PBMCs. The chain uses TRBV6-5 and TRBJ1-4, and TRBD1 aligns with 10 junction nucleotides. The receptor was derived from a man aged 45-65 years in good health and CMV-seropositive. The CDR3 amino acid sequence is: CASRASGTGVEKLFF. The nucleotide sequence is TGTGCCAGCAGAGCCTCCGGGACAGGGGTAGAAAAACTGTTTTTT.